The 14 T cell receptor beta chains in this list originate from one sample, sequenced in a study of OX40 agonist ivuxolimab in advanced cancers. Generated by immunoSEQ multiplex PCR, the TCRdb table keeps only in-frame clones and is missing some. The repertoire holds some 100,000 clones, 84% seen once, with less than 6% in the top ten. The sample in question was CD4+ or CD8+ T cells sorted from blood, obtained in a trial of the OX40 agonist ivuxolimab. These receptors all come from an adult with an advanced solid tumor such as melanoma, head and neck, liver or kidney cancer.

The chain carries TRBV7-8 and TRBJ2-7; unclear D gene. The V and J ends lost 3 bases and 3 bases respectively, with 15 bases between them. Germline V gives CDR1 SGHVS, CDR2 FQNEAQ. The CDR3 sequence is 15 residues long. For the CDR3, the DNA is TGTGCCAGCAGCTTCTCGATTGGAAATCTCTACGAGCAGTACTTC. It encodes CASSFSIGNLYEQYF.

The CDR3 DNA follows: TGTGCCAGCAGTGGCCGACAGGGAACGAACACTGAAGCTTTCTTT. This encodes CASSGRQGTNTEAFF. The chain couples TRBV6-1 to TRBJ1-1; 7 bases are shared with TRBD1. Trimming took 4 bases from V and 1 from J; bases not matched to a gene: 6. From germline, CDR1 is MNHNS and CDR2 SASEGT. This CDR3 comprises 15 residues.

The genes are TRBV7-9 and TRBJ2-7; unclear D gene. Germline V lookup: CDR1 SEHNR, CDR2 FQNEAQ (reference sequence). This CDR3 has 15 residues. Trimming shortened V by 3 bases and J by 0 bases, and 12 bases separated the two germline ends. CDR3 DNA sequence: TGTGCCAGCAGCTTGGTTTCAGGCAGCTCCTACGAGCAGTACTTC. It codes for CASSLVSGSSYEQYF.

The chain joins TRBV18 to TRBJ2-3, with TRBD1 identical over 9 bases. Germline V gene data show CDR1 as KGHSH and CDR2 as LQKENI. This CDR3 comprises 18 residues. V lost 2 bases to trimming and J lost 5 bases; unmatched junction nucleotides: 14. The CDR3 coding sequence is TGTGCCAGCTCACCAACTTTTCGATCGACAGGGGGTAAAGATACGCAGTATTTT. Translation: CASSPTFRSTGGKDTQYF.

V and J are TRBV4-1 and TRBJ2-7; D assignment may be TRBD1 or TRBD2 (5 bases each). Germline CDR1 is MGHRA and CDR2 is YSYEKL. The CDR3 is 15 residues long. V was pared by 2 bases and J by 2 bases, with 13 bases between. This chain's CDR3 is CASSQSSGAPYEQYF. The CDR3 region has the DNA TGCGCCAGCAGCCAATCCTCCGGGGCTCCCTACGAGCAGTACTTC.

The chain links TRBV5-6 to TRBJ2-1, with 8 bases lining up with TRBD1. Germline CDR1 reads SGHDT; CDR2 reads YYEEEE. This CDR3 spans 12 amino acids. V dropped 4 bases and J dropped 8; count of bases not matched to a gene: 2. Here the CDR3 reads CASSGQGYEQFF. The CDR3 DNA follows: TGTGCCAGCAGCGGACAGGGCTATGAGCAGTTCTTC.

V usage is TRBV19 and J usage is TRBJ2-1; 9 bases map to TRBD2. The CDR3 length is 15 residues. Germline V gives CDR1 LNHDA, CDR2 SQIVND (reference sequence). Losses at the gene ends were 5 bases for V and 4 bases for J; bases not matched to a gene: 6. DNA of the CDR3: TGTGCCAGTAGTCCCGGGACTAGCACTTACAATGAGCAGTTCTTC. Protein sequence: CASSPGTSTYNEQFF.

J is TRBJ2-1 and V is TRBV7-2; 8 bases map to TRBD2. The germline gives CDR1 SGHTA, CDR2 FQGNSA. The CDR3 has 18 residues. Trimming cost V 0 bases and J 2 bases; bases outside gene matches: 9. CDR3 bases: TGTGCCAGCAGCTTAGCGGGTAGCGGGATAGGAACCTACAATGAGCAGTTCTTC. This encodes CASSLAGSGIGTYNEQFF.

The chain joins TRBV2 to TRBJ2-1; the D gene is possibly TRBD1 (5 bases). The CDR3 consists of 13 residues. V was cut by 0 bases and J by 10 bases, with 10 bases left in between. CDR1 and CDR2 from the germline V gene are SNHLY and FYNNEI. CDR3 sequence reads: CASSEARPGEQFF. CDR3 sequence (DNA): TGTGCCAGCAGTGAAGCGCGGCCAGGGGAGCAGTTCTTC.

This chain uses TRBV5-1 with TRBJ2-2, with 15 nucleotides matching TRBD2. J lost 0 bases, V lost 3 bases, and 9 bases had no gene match. CDR1 and CDR2 (germline): SGHRS, YFSETQ. CDR3 length equals 20 residues. This chain's CDR3 is CASSSRTGTSGGTNTGELFF. CDR3 sequence (DNA): TGCGCCAGCAGCTCGAGAACCGGGACTAGCGGGGGGACGAACACCGGGGAGCTGTTTTTT.

A note on this clone: The sample contains more than one DNA sequence encoding this CDR3. The chain is built from TRBV25-1 and TRBJ1-5; unclear D gene. The CDR3 spans 12 residues. V lost 6 bases, J lost 4 bases, and 7 bases lay in between. In germline, CDR1 is MGHDK, CDR2 SYGVNS. The CDR3 region has the DNA TGTGCCAGCAGGGGTGGGAATCAGCCCCAGCATTTT. Translation gives CASRGGNQPQHF.

The rearrangement links TRBV19 to TRBJ2-5; D may correspond to TRBD1 or TRBD2 (5 bases each). TRBJ2-7 explains the end of the DNA better; the J call may be wrong. The CDR3 has 14 amino acids. The germline V gene encodes CDR1 LNHDA and CDR2 SQIVND (reference sequence). In DNA form, the CDR3 reads TGTGCCAGTAGTATCCGGGGCCCCCATTACGAGCAGTACTTC. Translation: CASSIRGPHYEQYF.

The rearrangement uses TRBV27 and TRBJ2-7; D is uncertain. Germline values: CDR1 MNHEY, CDR2 SMNVEV (reference sequence). V gave up 3 bases and J gave up 1 base, with 10 bases separating them. The CDR3 is 14 residues long. The CDR3 bases are TGTGCCAGCAGTTTTGGGCATGATTCCTACGAGCAGTACTTC. Residues: CASSFGHDSYEQYF.

The rearrangement uses TRBV7-8 and TRBJ2-1; D might be TRBD1 or TRBD2, each matching 5 bases. Germline V lookup: CDR1 SGHVS, CDR2 FQNEAQ. This CDR3 has 16 amino acids. The germline V and J ends were trimmed by 6 bases and 4 bases, with 19 bases remaining between them. This CDR3 reads CASRTSGTPFYNEQFF. The CDR3 DNA sequence: TGTGCCAGCAGAACCTCCGGGACCCCTTTTTACAATGAGCAGTTCTTC.